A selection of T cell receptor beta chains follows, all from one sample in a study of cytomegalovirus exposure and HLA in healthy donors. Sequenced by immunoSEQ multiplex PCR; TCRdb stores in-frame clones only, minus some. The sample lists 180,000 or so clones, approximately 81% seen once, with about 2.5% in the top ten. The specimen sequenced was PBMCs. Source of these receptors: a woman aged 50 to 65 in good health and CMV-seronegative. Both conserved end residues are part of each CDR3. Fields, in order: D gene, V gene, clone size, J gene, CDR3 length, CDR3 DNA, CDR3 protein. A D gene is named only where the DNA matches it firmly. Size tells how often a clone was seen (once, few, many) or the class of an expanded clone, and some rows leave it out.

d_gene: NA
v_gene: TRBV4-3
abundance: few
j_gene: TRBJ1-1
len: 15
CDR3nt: TGCGCCAGCAGCCAAGATGTCAGGGCGCACACTGAAGCTTTCTTT
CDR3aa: CASSQDVRAHTEAFF

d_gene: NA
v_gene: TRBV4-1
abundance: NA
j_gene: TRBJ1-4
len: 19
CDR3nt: TGCGCCAGCAGCCAAGATACGCCAGGCTCTTTTTTCACTAATGAAAAACTGTTTTTT
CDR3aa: CASSQDTPGSFFTNEKLFF

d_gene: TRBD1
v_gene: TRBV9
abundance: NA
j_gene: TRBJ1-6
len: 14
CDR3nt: TGTGCCAGCAGCGCGGACAGGGTATCCTCACCCCTCCACTTT
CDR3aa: CASSADRVSSPLHF

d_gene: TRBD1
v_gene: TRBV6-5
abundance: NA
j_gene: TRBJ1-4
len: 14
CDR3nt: TGTGCCAGCAGGGGGACAGGGACTAGTGAAAAACTGTTTTTT
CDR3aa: CASRGTGTSEKLFF

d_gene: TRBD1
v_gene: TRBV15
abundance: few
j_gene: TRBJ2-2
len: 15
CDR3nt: TGTGCCACCAGCAGAACAACAGGGGACACCGGGGAGCTGTTTTTT
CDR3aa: CATSRTTGDTGELFF

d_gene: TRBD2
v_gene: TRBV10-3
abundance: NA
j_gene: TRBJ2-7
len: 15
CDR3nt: TGTGCCATCAGTGAGTCGGCTAGCGGAACCTACGAGCAGTACTTC
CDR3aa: CAISESASGTYEQYF

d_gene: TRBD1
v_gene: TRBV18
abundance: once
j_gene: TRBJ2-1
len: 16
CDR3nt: TGTGCCAGCTCACCACCCGGGACAGTACTATACAATGAGCAGTTCTTC
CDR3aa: CASSPPGTVLYNEQFF

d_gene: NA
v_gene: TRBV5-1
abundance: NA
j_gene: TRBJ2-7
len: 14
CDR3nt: TGCGCCAGCAGCGGCCGGGACTCACCCTACGAGCAGTACTTC
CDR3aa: CASSGRDSPYEQYF

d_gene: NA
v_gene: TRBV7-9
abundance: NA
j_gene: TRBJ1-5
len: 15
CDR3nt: TGTGCCAGCAGCCCAGACCAGGGTAGCCGTCAGCCCCAGCATTTT
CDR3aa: CASSPDQGSRQPQHF

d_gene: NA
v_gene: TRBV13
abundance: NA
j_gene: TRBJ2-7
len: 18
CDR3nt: TGTGCCAGCAGCTCCCTTGCTAGTGGGCTAGAGCGGACCTACGAGCAGTACTTC
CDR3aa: CASSSLASGLERTYEQYF

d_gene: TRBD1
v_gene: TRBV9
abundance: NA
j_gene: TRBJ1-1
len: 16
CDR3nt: TGTGCCAGCAGCGTAGGAGCGGGACAGGGGAACACTGAAGCTTTCTTT
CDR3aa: CASSVGAGQGNTEAFF

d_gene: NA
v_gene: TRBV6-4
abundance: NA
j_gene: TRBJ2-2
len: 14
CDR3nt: TGTGCCAGCAGTGACGATCGAGCCGCAGGGGAGCTGTTTTTT
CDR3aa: CASSDDRAAGELFF

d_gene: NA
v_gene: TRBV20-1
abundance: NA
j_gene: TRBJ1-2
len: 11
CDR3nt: TGCAGTGCTAGAGGCACCGCAGGCCAACGCTTC
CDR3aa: CSARGTAGQRF

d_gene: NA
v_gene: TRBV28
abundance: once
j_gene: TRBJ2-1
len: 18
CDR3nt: TGTGCCAGCAGCTTGCCTCCCGACAGCGGGTTGAGATACAATGAGCAGTTCTTC
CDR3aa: CASSLPPDSGLRYNEQFF

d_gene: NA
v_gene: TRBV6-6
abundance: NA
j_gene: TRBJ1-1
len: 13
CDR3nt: TGTGCCAGCAGCCCACAGGGCTACACTGAAGCTTTCTTT
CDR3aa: CASSPQGYTEAFF

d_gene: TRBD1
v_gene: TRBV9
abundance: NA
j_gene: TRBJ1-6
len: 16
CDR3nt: TGTGCCAGCAGCGTTACAACCGGGACAGTTAATTCACCCCTCCACTTT
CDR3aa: CASSVTTGTVNSPLHF

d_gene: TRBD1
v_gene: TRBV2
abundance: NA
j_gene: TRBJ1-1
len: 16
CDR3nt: TGTGCCAGCAGGGCCCCCAGTAAGGGGGCCGAGACTGAAGCTTTCTTT
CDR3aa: CASRAPSKGAETEAFF

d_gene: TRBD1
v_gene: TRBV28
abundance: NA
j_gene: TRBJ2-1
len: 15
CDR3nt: TGTGCCAGCAGTTTAGACGGGACAGGGCTTTATGAGCAGTTCTTC
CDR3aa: CASSLDGTGLYEQFF

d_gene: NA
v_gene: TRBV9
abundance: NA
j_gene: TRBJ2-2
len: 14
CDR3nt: TGTGCCAGCAGCGTGGACTCCCACACCGGGGAGCTGTTTTTT
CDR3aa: CASSVDSHTGELFF

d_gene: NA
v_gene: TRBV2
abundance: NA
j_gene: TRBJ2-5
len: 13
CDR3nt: TGTGCCAGCAGTAGGACTATAAAAGAGACCCAGTACTTC
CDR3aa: CASSRTIKETQYF

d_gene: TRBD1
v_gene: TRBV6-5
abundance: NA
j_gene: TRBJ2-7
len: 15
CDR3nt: TGTGCCAGCAGTTACTGGGGACAGGGTGGGTACGAGCAGTACTTC
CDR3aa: CASSYWGQGGYEQYF

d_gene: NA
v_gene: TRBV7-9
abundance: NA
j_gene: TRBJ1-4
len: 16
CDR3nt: TGTGCCAGCAGCTCCCGGACAGCCCAGGGGAATGAAAAACTGTTTTTT
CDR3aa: CASSSRTAQGNEKLFF

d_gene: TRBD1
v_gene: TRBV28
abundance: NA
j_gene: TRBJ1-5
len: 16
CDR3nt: TGTGCCAGCAGTTTATTCCGAGGACAGGGAAATCAGCCCCAGCATTTT
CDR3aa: CASSLFRGQGNQPQHF

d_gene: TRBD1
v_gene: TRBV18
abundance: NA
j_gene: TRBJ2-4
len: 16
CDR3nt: TGTGCCAGCTCACCACAGACAGGGATGACCAAAAACATTCAGTACTTC
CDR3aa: CASSPQTGMTKNIQYF

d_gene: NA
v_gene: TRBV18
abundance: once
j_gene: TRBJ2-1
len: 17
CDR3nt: TGTGCCAGCTCACAAGGGGCAGGGGCGGACTCCTACAATGAGCAGTTCTTC
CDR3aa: CASSQGAGADSYNEQFF

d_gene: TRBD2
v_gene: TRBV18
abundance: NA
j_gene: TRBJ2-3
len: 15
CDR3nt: TGTGCCAGCTCACCACCGCGGGAGGCGGCTGATACGCAGTATTTT
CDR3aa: CASSPPREAADTQYF

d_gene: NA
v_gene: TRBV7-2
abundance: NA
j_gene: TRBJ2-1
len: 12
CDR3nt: TGTGCCAGCAGTCCCAGGTACAATGAGCAGTTCTTC
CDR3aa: CASSPRYNEQFF

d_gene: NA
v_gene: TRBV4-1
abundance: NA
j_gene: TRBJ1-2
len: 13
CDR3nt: TGCGCCAGCAGCCAAGAGTCCTTCCATGGCTACACCTTC
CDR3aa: CASSQESFHGYTF

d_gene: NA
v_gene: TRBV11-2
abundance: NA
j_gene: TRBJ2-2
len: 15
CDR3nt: TGTGCCAGCAAATCGCCGGGGACGAACACCGGGGAGCTGTTTTTT
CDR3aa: CASKSPGTNTGELFF

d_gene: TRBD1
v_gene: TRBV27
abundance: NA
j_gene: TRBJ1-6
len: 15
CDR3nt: TGTGCCAGCAGTCCCGGGACAGCTTCTAATTCACCCCTCCACTTT
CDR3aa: CASSPGTASNSPLHF

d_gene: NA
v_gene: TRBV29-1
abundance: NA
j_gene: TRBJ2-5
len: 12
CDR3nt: TGCAGCGTTGCGAGAGGGTACGAGACCCAGTACTTC
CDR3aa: CSVARGYETQYF

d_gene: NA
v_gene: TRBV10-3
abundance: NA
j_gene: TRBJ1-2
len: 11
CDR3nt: TGTGCCATCAATAGCAGGGATGGCTACACCTTC
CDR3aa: CAINSRDGYTF

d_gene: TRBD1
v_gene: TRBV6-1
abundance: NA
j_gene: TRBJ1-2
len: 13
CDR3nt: TGTGCCAGCGAGACAGGGGATAATTATGGCTACACCTTC
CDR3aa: CASETGDNYGYTF

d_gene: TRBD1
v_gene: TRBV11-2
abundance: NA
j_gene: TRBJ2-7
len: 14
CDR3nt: TGTGCCAGCAGCCGGGACAGGGGGTCTTCCGAGCAGTACTTC
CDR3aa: CASSRDRGSSEQYF

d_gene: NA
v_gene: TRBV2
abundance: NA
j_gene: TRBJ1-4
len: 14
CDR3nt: TGTGCCAGCAGTGAAGACAGGGCCTACGAAAAACTGTTTTTT
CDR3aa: CASSEDRAYEKLFF

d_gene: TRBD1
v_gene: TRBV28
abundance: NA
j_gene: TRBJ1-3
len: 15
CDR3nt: TGTGCCAGCAACGATAGGACAGGGTCTGGAAACACCATATATTTT
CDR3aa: CASNDRTGSGNTIYF

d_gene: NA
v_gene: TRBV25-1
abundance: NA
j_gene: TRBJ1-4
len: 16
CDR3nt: TGTGCCAGCAGTGACCTCATATCAGGGGCCGGGGCAAAACTGTTTTTT
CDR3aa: CASSDLISGAGAKLFF

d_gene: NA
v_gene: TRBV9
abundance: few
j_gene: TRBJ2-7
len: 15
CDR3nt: TGTGCCAGCAGCGTGACCGCGGACTATAGAGGCGAGCAGTACTTC
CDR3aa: CASSVTADYRGEQYF

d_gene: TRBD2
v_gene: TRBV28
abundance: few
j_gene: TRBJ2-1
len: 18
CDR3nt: TGTGCCAGCAGTTTTGTAGCGGGCATACAGGACTCCTACAATGAGCAGTTCTTC
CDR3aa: CASSFVAGIQDSYNEQFF

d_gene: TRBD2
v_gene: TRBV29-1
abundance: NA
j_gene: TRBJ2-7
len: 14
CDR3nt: TGCAGCGTTGATAGGCTAGCGGGGAGCTACGAGCAGTACTTC
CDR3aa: CSVDRLAGSYEQYF

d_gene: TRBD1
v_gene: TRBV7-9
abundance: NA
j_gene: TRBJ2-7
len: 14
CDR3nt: TGTTCCACCGGTGACAGGGGAACGTCCTACGAGCAGTACTTC
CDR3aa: CSTGDRGTSYEQYF

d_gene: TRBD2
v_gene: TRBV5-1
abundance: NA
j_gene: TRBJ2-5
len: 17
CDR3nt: TGCGCCAGCAGGCTAGGGGGGCTAGCGGGGGCCGGTGAGACCCAGTACTTC
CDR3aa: CASRLGGLAGAGETQYF

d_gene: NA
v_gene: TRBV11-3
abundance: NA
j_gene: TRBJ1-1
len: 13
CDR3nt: TGTGCCAGCAGCCGTACAGGGAACACTGAAGCTTTCTTT
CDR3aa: CASSRTGNTEAFF

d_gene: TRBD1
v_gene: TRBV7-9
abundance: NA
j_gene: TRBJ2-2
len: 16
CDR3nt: TGTGCCAGCAGCTTAGTAGGACAGGCTAACACCGGGGAGCTGTTTTTT
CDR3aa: CASSLVGQANTGELFF

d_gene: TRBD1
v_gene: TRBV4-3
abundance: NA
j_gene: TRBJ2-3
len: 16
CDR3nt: TGCGCCAGCAGCGTACGGACAGGGGGAGGGACAGATACGCAGTATTTT
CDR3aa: CASSVRTGGGTDTQYF

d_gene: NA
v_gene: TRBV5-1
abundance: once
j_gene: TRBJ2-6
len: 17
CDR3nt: TGCGCCAGCAGTTTGGGGACGGCGGGCTCTGGGGCCAACGTCCTGACTTTC
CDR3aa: CASSLGTAGSGANVLTF

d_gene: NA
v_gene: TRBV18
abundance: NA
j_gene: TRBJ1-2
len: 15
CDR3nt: TGTGCCAGCTCACCTGACGGGATACGTATCTATGGCTACACCTTC
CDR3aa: CASSPDGIRIYGYTF

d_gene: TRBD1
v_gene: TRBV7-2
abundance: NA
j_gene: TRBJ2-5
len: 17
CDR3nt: TGTGCCAGCAGCTTCCGACAAACCGGGACAGGGGCAGAGACCCAGTACTTC
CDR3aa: CASSFRQTGTGAETQYF